The sample holds a few counts of the clone carrying this T cell receptor beta chain. No antigen is known for it. Follow-up blood was drawn about 14 weeks, roughly three months, after antiretroviral therapy began. The repertoire came from unfractionated whole blood and reflected all unsorted peripheral T cells. This entry comes from a study of HIV-infected patients and healthy controls. Study-level results: Healthy controls shared more CDR3 sequences between individuals than HIV-infected patients did.

Alpha and beta constant-region primers primed reverse transcription of around 540 ng RNA. Using multiplexing indices, alpha and beta chain libraries were generated apart by chain-specific third strand synthesis. TCRdb re-derived calls from the 5' RACE reads in MiXCR, one entry per CDR3 protein. The sample holds approximately 11,000 distinct CDR3 sequences; roughly 5.7% are singletons and the top ten take 28%. With V trimmed by 3 bases and J by 2 bases, 7 bases remained unmatched. The CDR3 loop spans 16 amino acids. From germline, CDR1 is DFQATT and CDR2 SNEGSKA (reference sequence). The receptor's source is an adult with HIV infection. The donor label of this sample is uncertain. The rearrangement joins TRBV20-1 to TRBJ2-1; 10 nucleotides line up with TRBD1. The sample here was blood, taken during antiretroviral therapy. The CDR3, as DNA: TGCAGTGCTAGGGGACCGACAGGGGGCGCCTACAATGAGCAGTTCTTC. The encoded protein is CSARGPTGGAYNEQFF.